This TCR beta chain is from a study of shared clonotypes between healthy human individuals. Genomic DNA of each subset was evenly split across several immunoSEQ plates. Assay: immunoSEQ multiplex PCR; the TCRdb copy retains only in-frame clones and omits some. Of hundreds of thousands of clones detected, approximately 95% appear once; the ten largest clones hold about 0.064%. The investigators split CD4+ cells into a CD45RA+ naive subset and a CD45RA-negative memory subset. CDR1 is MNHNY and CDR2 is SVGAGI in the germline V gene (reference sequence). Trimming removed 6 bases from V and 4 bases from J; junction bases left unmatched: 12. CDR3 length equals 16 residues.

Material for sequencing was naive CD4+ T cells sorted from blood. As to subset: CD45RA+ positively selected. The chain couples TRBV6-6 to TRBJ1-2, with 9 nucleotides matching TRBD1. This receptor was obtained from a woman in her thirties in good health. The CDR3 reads CASRPGTGKRVYGYTF. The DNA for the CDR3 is TGTGCCAGCAGGCCCGGGACAGGGAAGCGTGTCTATGGCTACACCTTC.